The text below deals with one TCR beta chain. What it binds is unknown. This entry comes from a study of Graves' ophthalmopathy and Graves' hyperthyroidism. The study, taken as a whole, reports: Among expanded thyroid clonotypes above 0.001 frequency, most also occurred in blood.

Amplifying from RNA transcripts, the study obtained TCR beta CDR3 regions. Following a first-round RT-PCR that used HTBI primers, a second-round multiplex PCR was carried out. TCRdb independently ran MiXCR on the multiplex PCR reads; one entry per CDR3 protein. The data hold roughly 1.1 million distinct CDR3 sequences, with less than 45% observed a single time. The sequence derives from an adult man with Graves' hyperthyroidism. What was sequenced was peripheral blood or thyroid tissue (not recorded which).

As DNA, the CDR3 is TGTGCCAGCAGCTTTACTGAAGTCTCCTACGAGCAGTACTTC. This translates into CASSFTEVSYEQYF. The genes are TRBV5-6 and TRBJ2-7; no clear D gene. V was clipped by 2 bases and J by 0 bases, with 9 bases between them. The CDR3 is 14 residues long. Germline V gene lookup returns CDR1 SGHDT and CDR2 YYEEEE. The variable domain in full, completed from reference TRBV5-6 and TRBJ2-7, reads DAGVTQSPTHLIKTRGQQVTLRCSPKSGHDTVSWYQQALGQGPQFIFQYYEEEERQRGNFPDRFSGHQFPNYSSELNVNALLLGDSALYLCASSFTEVSYEQYFGPGTRLTVT.